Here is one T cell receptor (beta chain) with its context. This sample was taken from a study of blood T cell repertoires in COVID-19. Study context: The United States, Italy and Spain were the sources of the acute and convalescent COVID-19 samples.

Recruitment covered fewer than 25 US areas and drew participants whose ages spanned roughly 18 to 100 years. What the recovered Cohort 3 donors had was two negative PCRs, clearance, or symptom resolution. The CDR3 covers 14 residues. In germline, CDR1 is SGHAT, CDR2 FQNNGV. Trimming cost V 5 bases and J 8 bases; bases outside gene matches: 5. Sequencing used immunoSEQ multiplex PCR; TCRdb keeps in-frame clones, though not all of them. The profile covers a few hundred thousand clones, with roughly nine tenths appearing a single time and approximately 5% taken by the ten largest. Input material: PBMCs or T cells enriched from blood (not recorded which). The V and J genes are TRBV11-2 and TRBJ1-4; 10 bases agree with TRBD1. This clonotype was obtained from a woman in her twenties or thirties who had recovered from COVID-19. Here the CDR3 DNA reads TGTGCCAGCAGCCCGGGACAGGGGAGGGAAAAACTGTTTTTT. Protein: CASSPGQGREKLFF.